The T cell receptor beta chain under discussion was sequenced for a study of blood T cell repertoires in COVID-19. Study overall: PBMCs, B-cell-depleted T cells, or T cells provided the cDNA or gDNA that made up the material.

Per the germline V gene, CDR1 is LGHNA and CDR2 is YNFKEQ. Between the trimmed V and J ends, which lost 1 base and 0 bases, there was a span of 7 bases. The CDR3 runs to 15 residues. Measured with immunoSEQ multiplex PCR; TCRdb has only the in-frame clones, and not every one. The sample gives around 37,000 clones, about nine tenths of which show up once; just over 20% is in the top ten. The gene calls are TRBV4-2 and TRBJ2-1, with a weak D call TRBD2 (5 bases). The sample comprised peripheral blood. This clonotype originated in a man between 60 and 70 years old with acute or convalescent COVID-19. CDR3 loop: CASSQAADSYNEQFF. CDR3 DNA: TGTGCCAGCAGCCAAGCAGCGGACTCCTACAATGAGCAGTTCTTC.